One and the same sample provided the 25 T cell receptor beta chains below, sequenced in a study of T cells in Graves' hyperthyroidism and ophthalmopathy. Amplified regions were TCR beta CDR3 sequences from RNA transcripts. TCR CDR3 underwent first-round RT-PCR with the HTBI primer set. TCRdb re-derived calls from the multiplex PCR reads in MiXCR, one entry per CDR3 protein. Of around 440,000 distinct CDR3 sequences listed, about 15% were seen once; the top ten hold just under 8%. Source material: blood. Receptors were obtained from a young woman with Graves' hyperthyroidism.

This clonotype was picked up a small number of times. The chain employs TRBV5-1 and TRBJ1-4; TRBD1 is a possible D gene (5 bases). The CDR3 consists of 15 residues. V was shortened by 4 bases and J by 3 bases, with 13 bases between the two germline ends. Germline CDR1 reads SGHRS; CDR2 reads YFSETQ. As DNA, the CDR3 is TGCGCCAGCAGCATATGGGGGTCGGCTAATGAAAAACTGTTTTTT. This translates into CASSIWGSANEKLFF. The complete variable domain, with remaining parts taken from reference TRBV5-1 and TRBJ1-4, reads KAGVTQTPRYLIKTRGQQVTLSCSPISGHRSVSWYQQTPGQGLQFLFEYFSETQRNKGNFPGRFSGRQFSNSRSEMNVSTLELGDSALYLCASSIWGSANEKLFFGSGTQLSVL.

The chain employs TRBV14 and TRBJ2-4; 7 bases map to TRBD1. CDR3 size: 14 residues. The trim removed 2 bases at V and 3 bases at J, leaving 1 base unmatched. Germline V CDR1 and CDR2: SGHDN, FVKESK. The DNA of the CDR3 is TGTGCCAGCAGCCAATGGGACAGCAAAAACATTCAGTACTTC. It is translated as CASSQWDSKNIQYF.

This clonotype was detected a few times. This chain joins TRBV7-9 and TRBJ1-2; the match to TRBD1 covers 7 bases. Trimming took 3 bases from V and 2 from J; bases not matched to a gene: 6. The germline V gene encodes CDR1 SEHNR and CDR2 FQNEAQ (reference sequence). This CDR3 contains 15 residues. The CDR3 region is CASSLGQGDNYGYTF. The CDR3 coding sequence is TGTGCCAGCAGCTTGGGCCAGGGGGACAACTATGGCTACACCTTC. Full variable domain (outside the CDR3, taken from reference TRBV7-9 and TRBJ1-2): DTGVSQNPRHKITKRGQNVTFRCDPISEHNRLYWYRQTLGQGPEFLTYFQNEAQLEKSRLLSDRFSAERPKGSFSTLEIQRTEQGDSAMYLCASSLGQGDNYGYTFGSGTRLTVV.

This clonotype was seen at least ten times. This rearrangement joins TRBV5-4 to TRBJ1-6; no clear D. CDR1 is SGHNT and CDR2 is YYREEE in the germline V gene (reference sequence). V was cut by 4 bases and J by 7 bases, with 12 bases left in between. CDR3 length: 14 residues. The CDR3 sequence is CASSDVGQNSPLHF. DNA of the CDR3: TGTGCCAGCAGCGACGTGGGTCAGAATTCACCCCTCCACTTT.

This clonotype was observed at least ten times. The chain joins TRBV2 to TRBJ1-5; TRBD1 might be the D (5 bases). The CDR3 spans 16 residues. The germline CDR1 and CDR2 sequences are SNHLY and FYNNEI. The V end was cut by 8 bases, the J end by 9 bases, with 26 bases between. The CDR3 is CASARRGGDQYLPQHF. CDR3 in DNA: TGTGCCAGCGCACGCCGCGGAGGGGACCAATATCTGCCCCAGCATTTT.

This clonotype occurred many times. This chain uses TRBV10-3 with TRBJ2-7; 11 bases match TRBD1. V lost 4 bases to trimming and J lost 2 bases; unmatched junction nucleotides: 4. Per germline, CDR1 ENHRY and CDR2 SYGVKD. The CDR3 runs to 15 residues. The CDR3 sequence: CAISGGTGGPYEQYF. Here the CDR3 DNA reads TGTGCCATCAGTGGCGGGACAGGGGGACCCTACGAGCAGTACTTC.

Only a few counts were recorded for this clonotype. V usage is TRBV4-1 and J usage is TRBJ2-7; tentative D call: TRBD2 (6 bases). The CDR3 spans 16 residues. The germline V gene encodes CDR1 MGHRA and CDR2 YSYEKL. The germline V and J ends were trimmed by 4 bases and 5 bases, with 21 bases remaining between them. The CDR3 sequence is CASSPGRAGSRNEQYF. CDR3 in DNA: TGCGCCAGCAGCCCGGGAAGGGCGGGAAGTAGGAACGAGCAGTACTTC.

This clonotype was found a few times. The CDR3 DNA reads as TGCGCCAGCAGCTCACCGGGCCCCCAAGAGACCCAGTACTTC. Protein: CASSSPGPQETQYF. The genes are TRBV5-1 and TRBJ2-5; D gene ambiguous. Trimming left V 3 bases short and J 1 base short, with 10 bases between. The length of the CDR3 is 14 residues. CDR1 is SGHRS, CDR2 YFSETQ, per germline.

This clonotype was counted between two and nine times. V usage is TRBV4-1 and J usage is TRBJ2-7; TRBD2 is a possible D gene (7 bases). Germline lookup yields CDR1 MGHRA and CDR2 YSYEKL. CDR3 size: 14 residues. Trimming took 4 bases from V and 4 from J, leaving 14 bases between them. This chain's CDR3 is CASSRVGGAYEQYF. Here the CDR3 DNA reads TGCGCCAGCAGCCGAGTAGGGGGGGCGTACGAGCAGTACTTC.

This clonotype was detected many times. The V and J genes are TRBV5-1 and TRBJ1-1, with D possibly TRBD1 on 5 matching bases. CDR1 SGHRS and CDR2 YFSETQ come from the germline V gene. This CDR3 has 12 residues. Trimming cost V 2 bases and J 6 bases, with 8 bases left between them. This CDR3 is CASSFRGAEAFF. As DNA, the CDR3 is TGCGCCAGCAGCTTTCGAGGGGCTGAAGCTTTCTTT.

This clonotype appeared many times. V is TRBV6-1 and J is TRBJ1-5; 8 nucleotides align to TRBD1. Germline V gene data show CDR1 as MNHNS and CDR2 as SASEGT. The CDR3 extends over 15 amino acids. V gave up 4 bases and J gave up 6 bases; unmatched junction bases: 8. CDR3 protein: CASSVPTGGSQPQHF. The CDR3 bases are TGTGCCAGCAGTGTCCCAACAGGGGGATCTCAGCCCCAGCATTTT.

The rearrangement links TRBV9 to TRBJ1-1; D is undetermined. Between the trimmed V and J ends, which lost 3 bases and 3 bases, there was a span of 12 bases. Germline V gene data show CDR1 as SGDLS and CDR2 as YYNGEE. The CDR3 totals 14 residues. The CDR3 nucleotides are TGTGCCAGCAGCGCTCATATCGGCTACACTGAAGCTTTCTTT. Its translation is CASSAHIGYTEAFF.

About this clonotype: One end of the junction varies from germline; a read error may be responsible. J is TRBJ1-4 and V is TRBV7-9, with a tentative D call TRBD1 (6 bases). This CDR3 spans 14 amino acids. Per the germline V gene, CDR1 is SEHNR and CDR2 is FQNEAQ (reference sequence). In DNA, the CDR3 is TGTGCCAGCAACGTGGGGGCAACTGATGAAAAACTGTTTTTT. Its translation is CASNVGATDEKLFF.

This clonotype was found many times. The V call is TRBV6-1, the J call TRBJ1-5; the match to TRBD1 covers 7 bases. With 2 bases clipped from V and 3 bases from J, the junction kept 13 bases outside the gene matches. The CDR3 extends over 18 amino acids. Looked up from germline, CDR1 is MNHNS and CDR2 is SASEGT. CDR3 coding DNA: TGTGCCAGCAGTGAATTGGTTCATGGACAGGTGAACAATCAGCCCCAGCATTTT. It specifies CASSELVHGQVNNQPQHF.

In this sample, this clonotype turned up many times. The chain is built from TRBV7-9 and TRBJ2-3; D possibly matches TRBD1 or TRBD2 (5 bases each). Germline CDR1 SEHNR, CDR2 FQNEAQ (reference sequence). Trimming stripped 5 bases from V and 4 bases from J, with 22 bases between. CDR3 length equals 17 residues. Written as DNA, the CDR3 is TGTGCCAGCAGCCCCGCCCGGGAAGGGGCCCGCCCAGATACGCAGTATTTT. Its protein is CASSPAREGARPDTQYF.

The chain recombines TRBV5-4 with TRBJ2-1; 8 positions agree with TRBD2. CDR3 length: 17 residues. The germline CDR1 and CDR2 sequences are SGHNT and YYREEE (reference sequence). Trimming cost V 4 bases and J 2 bases; bases outside gene matches: 11. The CDR3 DNA reads TGTGCCAGCAGCGGGACTGCGGCGGGGGGACCCTACAATGAGCAGTTCTTC. It codes for CASSGTAAGGPYNEQFF.

V is TRBV12-3 or TRBV12-4 and J is TRBJ2-7; unclear D gene. This CDR3 region has 14 residues. Between the trimmed V and J ends, which lost 1 base and 7 bases, there was a span of 14 bases. This CDR3 reads CASSLVGGEAEQYF. The DNA of the CDR3 is TGTGCCAGCAGTTTAGTGGGTGGAGAGGCGGAGCAGTACTTC.

This clonotype was detected many times. V and J are TRBV19 and TRBJ1-1; 7 bases align to TRBD1. Germline loops: CDR1 LNHDA, CDR2 SQIVND (reference sequence). The junction had 7 bases not matched to a gene; V was cut back by 6 bases and J by 0 bases. The length of the CDR3 is 15 residues. DNA for the CDR3: TGTGCCAGTAGCCCACCCGGGACAGTGAACACTGAAGCTTTCTTT. Its translation is CASSPPGTVNTEAFF.

This clonotype has just a few counts. The chain combines TRBV19 with TRBJ2-5, with D unclear. The germline V and J ends were trimmed by 7 bases and 2 bases, with 20 bases remaining between them. CDR1 LNHDA and CDR2 SQIVND come from the germline V gene (reference sequence). The CDR3 runs 16 residues. For the CDR3, the DNA is TGTGCCAGTAAGCTAGGCCATCGACAATTACAAGAGACCCAGTACTTC. It translates to CASKLGHRQLQETQYF.

At least ten counts were recorded for this clonotype. The chain links TRBV6-1 to TRBJ2-5; TRBD2 matches at 11 bases. This CDR3 spans 15 amino acids. J gave up 5 bases and V 4 bases, and 6 bases lay outside the gene matches. Germline CDR1 is MNHNS and CDR2 is SASEGT. CDR3 protein: CASSALAGGGETQYF. The CDR3 nucleotides read TGTGCCAGCAGTGCCCTAGCGGGGGGCGGCGAGACCCAGTACTTC.

This clonotype appeared many times. This rearrangement joins TRBV7-2 to TRBJ2-1, with TRBD2 matching over 8 bases. Germline CDR1 is SGHTA and CDR2 is FQGNSA. Trimming took 1 base from V and 9 from J; bases not matched to a gene: 17. There are 18 residues in the CDR3. The CDR3, as DNA: TGTGCCAGCAGCTTAGTCCTTGCGGGGGGAGTACCCTTGAGTGAGCAGTTCTTC. Translating gives CASSLVLAGGVPLSEQFF.

This clonotype came up many times. The CDR3 protein is CASSLGLHANQGNEQYF. DNA for the CDR3: TGTGCCAGCAGTTTAGGTCTTCATGCGAATCAGGGGAACGAGCAGTACTTC. V usage is TRBV12-3 or TRBV12-4 and J usage is TRBJ2-7; weak D call: TRBD1 (6 bases). V dropped 1 base and J dropped 5 bases, with 21 bases sitting between them. The CDR3 totals 17 residues.

This clonotype was seen at least ten times. The gene calls are TRBV20-1 and TRBJ2-5, with no clear D. Per germline, CDR1 DFQATT and CDR2 SNEGSKA (reference sequence). This CDR3 spans 11 amino acids. The germline V and J ends were trimmed by 8 bases and 3 bases, with 10 bases remaining between them. CDR3 sequence: CSSDHKETQYF. In nucleotides, the CDR3 is TGCAGTTCGGATCATAAAGAGACCCAGTACTTC.

This clonotype appeared many times. The chain links TRBV7-9 to TRBJ1-1, with D possibly TRBD1 on 5 matching bases. The CDR3 totals 15 residues. With 1 base removed from V and 4 bases from J, the gap between germline ends came to 13 bases. Looked up from germline, CDR1 is SEHNR and CDR2 is FQNEAQ (reference sequence). The CDR3 sequence is CASSLDAGLSTEAFF. CDR3 nucleotides: TGTGCCAGCAGCTTAGACGCAGGGCTGAGCACTGAAGCTTTCTTT. The entire variable domain, with the rest obtained from reference TRBV7-9 and TRBJ1-1, is as follows: DTGVSQNPRHKITKRGQNVTFRCDPISEHNRLYWYRQTLGQGPEFLTYFQNEAQLEKSRLLSDRFSAERPKGSFSTLEIQRTEQGDSAMYLCASSLDAGLSTEAFFGQGTRLTVV.

There are many counts of this clonotype. V usage is TRBV20-1 and J usage is TRBJ1-1; D gene unclear. Trimming shortened V by 3 bases and J by 1 base, and 3 bases separated the two germline ends. This CDR3 comprises 11 residues. Germline CDR1 is DFQATT and CDR2 is SNEGSKA (reference sequence). The CDR3: CSASSNTEAFF. The CDR3 bases are TGCAGTGCTAGCTCGAACACTGAAGCTTTCTTT.